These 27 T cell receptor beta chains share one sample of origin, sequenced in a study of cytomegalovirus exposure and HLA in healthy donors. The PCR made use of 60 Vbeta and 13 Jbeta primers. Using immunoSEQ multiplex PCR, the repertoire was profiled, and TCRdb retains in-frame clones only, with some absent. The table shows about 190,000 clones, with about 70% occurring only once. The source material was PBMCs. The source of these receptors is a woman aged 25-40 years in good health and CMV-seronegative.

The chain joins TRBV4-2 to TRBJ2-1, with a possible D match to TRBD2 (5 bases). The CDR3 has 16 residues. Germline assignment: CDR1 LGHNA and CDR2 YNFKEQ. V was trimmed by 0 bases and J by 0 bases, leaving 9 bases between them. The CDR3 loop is CASSQDSDRSYNEQFF. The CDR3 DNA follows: TGTGCCAGCAGCCAAGATAGCGATCGCTCCTACAATGAGCAGTTCTTC.

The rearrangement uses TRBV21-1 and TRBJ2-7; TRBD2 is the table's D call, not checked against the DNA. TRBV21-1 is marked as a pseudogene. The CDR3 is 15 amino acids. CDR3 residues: CASNRLAGGTYEQYF. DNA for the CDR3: TGTGCCAGCAACCGACTAGCGGGAGGCACCTACGAGCAGTACTTC.

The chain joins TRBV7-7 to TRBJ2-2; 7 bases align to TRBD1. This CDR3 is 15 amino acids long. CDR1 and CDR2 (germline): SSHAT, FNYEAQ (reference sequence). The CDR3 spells CASRSGTANTGELFF. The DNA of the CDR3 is TGTGCTAGCCGCTCTGGGACAGCAAACACCGGGGAGCTGTTTTTT.

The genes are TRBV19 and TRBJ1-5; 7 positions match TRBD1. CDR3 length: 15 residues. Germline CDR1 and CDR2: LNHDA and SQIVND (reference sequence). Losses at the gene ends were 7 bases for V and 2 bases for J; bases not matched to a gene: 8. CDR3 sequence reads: CASTVTGQGNQPQHF. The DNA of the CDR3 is TGTGCCAGTACGGTGACCGGACAGGGCAATCAGCCCCAGCATTTT.

The DNA of the CDR3 is TGTGCCAGCAGACTCACCGGGACAGGAGTCTATGGCTACACCTTC. Protein sequence: CASRLTGTGVYGYTF. The V gene is TRBV11-2, the J gene TRBJ1-2, with TRBD1 matching over 8 bases. This CDR3 contains 15 residues. Trimming removed 6 bases from V and 4 bases from J; junction bases left unmatched: 10. The germline V gene has CDR1 SGHAT and CDR2 FQNNGV.

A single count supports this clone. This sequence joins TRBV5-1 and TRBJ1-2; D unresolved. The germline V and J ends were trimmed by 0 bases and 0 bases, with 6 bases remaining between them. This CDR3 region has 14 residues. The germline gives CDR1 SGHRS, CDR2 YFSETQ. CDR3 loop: CASSLVAANYGYTF. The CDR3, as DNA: TGCGCCAGCAGCTTGGTGGCAGCTAACTATGGCTACACCTTC.

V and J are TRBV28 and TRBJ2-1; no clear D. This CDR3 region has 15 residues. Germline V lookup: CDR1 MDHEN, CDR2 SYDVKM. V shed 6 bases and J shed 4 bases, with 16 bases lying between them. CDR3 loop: CASRVTRHSYNEQFF. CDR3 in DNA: TGTGCCAGCAGAGTGACCCGACATTCTTACAATGAGCAGTTCTTC.

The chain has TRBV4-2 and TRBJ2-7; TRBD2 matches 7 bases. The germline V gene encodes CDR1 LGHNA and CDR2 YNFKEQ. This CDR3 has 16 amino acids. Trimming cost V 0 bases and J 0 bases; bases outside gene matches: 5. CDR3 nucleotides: TGTGCCAGCAGCCAAGAGCTAGCGGCAAGCTCCTACGAGCAGTACTTC. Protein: CASSQELAASSYEQYF.

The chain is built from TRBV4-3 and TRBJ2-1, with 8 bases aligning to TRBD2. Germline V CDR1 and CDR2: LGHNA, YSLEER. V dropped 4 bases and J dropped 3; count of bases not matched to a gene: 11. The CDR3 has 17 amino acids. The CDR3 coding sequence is TGCGCCAGCAGCCCCAGGCCCTCAGCGGGAGACTACAATGAGCAGTTCTTC. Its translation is CASSPRPSAGDYNEQFF.

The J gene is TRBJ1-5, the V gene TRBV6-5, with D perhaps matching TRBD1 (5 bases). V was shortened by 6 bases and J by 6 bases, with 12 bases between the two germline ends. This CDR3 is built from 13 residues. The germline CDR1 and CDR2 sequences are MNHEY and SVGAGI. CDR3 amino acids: CASRQGIAQPQHF. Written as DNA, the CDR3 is TGTGCCAGCAGGCAGGGTATTGCTCAGCCCCAGCATTTT.

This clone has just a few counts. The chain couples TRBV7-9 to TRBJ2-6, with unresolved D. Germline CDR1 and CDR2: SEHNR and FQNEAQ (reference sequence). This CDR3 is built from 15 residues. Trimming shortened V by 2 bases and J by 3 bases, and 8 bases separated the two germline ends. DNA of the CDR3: TGTGCCAGCAGCTTATTTGGTAGTGGGGCCAACGTCCTGACTTTC. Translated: CASSLFGSGANVLTF.

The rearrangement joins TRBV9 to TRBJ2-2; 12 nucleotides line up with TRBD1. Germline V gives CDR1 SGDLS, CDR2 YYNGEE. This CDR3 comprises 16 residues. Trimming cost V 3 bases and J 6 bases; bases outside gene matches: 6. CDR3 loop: CASSAWGQGAPGELFF. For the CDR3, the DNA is TGTGCCAGCAGCGCTTGGGGACAGGGGGCCCCCGGGGAGCTGTTTTTT.

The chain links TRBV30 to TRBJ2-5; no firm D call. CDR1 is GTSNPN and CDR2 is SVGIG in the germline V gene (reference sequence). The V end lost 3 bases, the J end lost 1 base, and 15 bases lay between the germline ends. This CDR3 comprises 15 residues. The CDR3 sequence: CAWSPAPSRQETQYF. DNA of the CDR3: TGTGCCTGGAGCCCAGCGCCATCGCGCCAAGAGACCCAGTACTTC.

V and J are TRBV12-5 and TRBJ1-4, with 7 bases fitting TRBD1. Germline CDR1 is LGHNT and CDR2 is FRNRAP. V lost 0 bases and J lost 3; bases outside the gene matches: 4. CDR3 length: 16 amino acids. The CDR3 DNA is TGTGCTAGTGGTTTGGTACGGACAGGTCCTAATGAAAAACTGTTTTTT. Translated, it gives CASGLVRTGPNEKLFF.

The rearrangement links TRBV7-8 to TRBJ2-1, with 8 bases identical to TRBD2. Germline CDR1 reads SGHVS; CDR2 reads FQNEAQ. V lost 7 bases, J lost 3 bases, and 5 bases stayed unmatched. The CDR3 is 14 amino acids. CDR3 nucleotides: TGTGCCAGCAATAGCGGGACGAACTACAATGAGCAGTTCTTC. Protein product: CASNSGTNYNEQFF.

CDR3 amino acids: CASSALSIGSGRGSGNTIYF. DNA of the CDR3: TGTGCCAGCAGTGCCCTAAGTATCGGTTCGGGAAGGGGGTCTGGAAACACCATATATTTT. This chain links TRBV6-1 with TRBJ1-3; D is possibly TRBD1 (6 bases). Per the germline V gene, CDR1 is MNHNS and CDR2 is SASEGT. The CDR3 contains 20 residues. The V gene lost 4 bases and the J gene lost 1 base, with 26 bases spanning the gap.

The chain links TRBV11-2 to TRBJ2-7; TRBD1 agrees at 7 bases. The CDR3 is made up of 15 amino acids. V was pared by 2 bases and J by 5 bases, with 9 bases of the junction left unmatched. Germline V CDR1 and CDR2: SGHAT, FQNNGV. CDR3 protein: CASSLTGVGFDEQYF. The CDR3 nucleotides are TGTGCCAGCAGCTTAACAGGGGTCGGCTTCGACGAGCAGTACTTC.

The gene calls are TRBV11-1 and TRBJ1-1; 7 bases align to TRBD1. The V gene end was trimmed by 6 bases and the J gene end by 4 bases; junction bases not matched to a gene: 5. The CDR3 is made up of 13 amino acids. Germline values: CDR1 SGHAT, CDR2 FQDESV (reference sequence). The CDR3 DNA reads TGTGCCAGCAGGGCCGGGACAGTCACTGAAGCTTTCTTT. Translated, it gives CASRAGTVTEAFF. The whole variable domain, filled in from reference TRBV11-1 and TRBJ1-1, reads EAEVAQSPRYKITEKSQAVAFWCDPISGHATLYWYRQILGQGPELLVQFQDESVVDDSQLPKDRFSAERLKGVDSTLKIQPAELGDSAMYLCASRAGTVTEAFFGQGTRLTVV.

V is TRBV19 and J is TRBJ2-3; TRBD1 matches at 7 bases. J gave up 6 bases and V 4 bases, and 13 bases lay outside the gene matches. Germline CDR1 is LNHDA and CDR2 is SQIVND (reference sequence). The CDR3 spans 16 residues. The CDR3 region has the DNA TGTGCCAGTAGTACGAAACCGGGACAGCTCTCGGATACGCAGTATTTT. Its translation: CASSTKPGQLSDTQYF.

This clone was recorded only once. DNA of the CDR3: TGTGCCATCAGTGAGTCTGGGAGGAGGAGTATCCGGTTATATGGCTACACCTTC. Protein: CAISESGRRSIRLYGYTF. V usage is TRBV10-3 and J usage is TRBJ1-2; D not resolved. This CDR3 region has 18 residues. Between the trimmed V and J ends, which lost 0 bases and 5 bases, there was a span of 22 bases. Germline assignment: CDR1 ENHRY and CDR2 SYGVKD.

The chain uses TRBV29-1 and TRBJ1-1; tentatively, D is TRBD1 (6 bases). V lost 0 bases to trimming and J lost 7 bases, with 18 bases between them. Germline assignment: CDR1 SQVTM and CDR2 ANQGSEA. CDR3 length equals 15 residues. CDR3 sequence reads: CSVEEEGGLLNEAFF. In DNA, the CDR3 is TGCAGCGTTGAAGAAGAGGGGGGGCTTTTAAATGAAGCTTTCTTT. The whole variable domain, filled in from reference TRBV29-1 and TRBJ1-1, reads SAVISQKPSRDICQRGTSLTIQCQVDSQVTMMFWYRQQPGQSLTLIATANQGSEATYESGFVIDKFPISRPNLTFSTLTVSNMSPEDSSIYLCSVEEEGGLLNEAFFGQGTRLTVV.

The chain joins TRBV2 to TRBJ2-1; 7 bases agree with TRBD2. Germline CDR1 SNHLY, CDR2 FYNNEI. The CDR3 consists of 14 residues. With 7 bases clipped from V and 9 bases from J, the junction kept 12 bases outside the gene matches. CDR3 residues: CASIQGEGLGEQFF. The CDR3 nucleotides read TGTGCCAGCATCCAAGGGGAGGGTTTAGGTGAGCAGTTCTTC.

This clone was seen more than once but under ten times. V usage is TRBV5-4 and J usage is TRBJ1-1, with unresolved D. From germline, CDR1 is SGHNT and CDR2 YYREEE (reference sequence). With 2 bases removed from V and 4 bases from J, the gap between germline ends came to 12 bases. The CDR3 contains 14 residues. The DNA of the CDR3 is TGTGCCAGCAGCTTACGGGTTACGAGCACTGAAGCTTTCTTT. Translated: CASSLRVTSTEAFF.

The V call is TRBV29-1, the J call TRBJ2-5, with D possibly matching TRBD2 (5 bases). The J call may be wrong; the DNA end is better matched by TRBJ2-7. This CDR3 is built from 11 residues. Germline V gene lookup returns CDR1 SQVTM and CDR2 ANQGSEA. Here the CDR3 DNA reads TGCAGCGGTGGAGGAGCCTACGAGCAGTACTTC. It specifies CSGGGAYEQYF.

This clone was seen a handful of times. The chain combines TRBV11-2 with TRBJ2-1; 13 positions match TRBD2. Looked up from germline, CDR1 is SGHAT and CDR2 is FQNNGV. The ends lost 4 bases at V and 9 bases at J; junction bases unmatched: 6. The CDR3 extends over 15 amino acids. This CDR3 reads CASSYGTSGTGEQFF. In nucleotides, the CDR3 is TGTGCCAGCAGCTACGGGACTAGCGGGACTGGTGAGCAGTTCTTC.

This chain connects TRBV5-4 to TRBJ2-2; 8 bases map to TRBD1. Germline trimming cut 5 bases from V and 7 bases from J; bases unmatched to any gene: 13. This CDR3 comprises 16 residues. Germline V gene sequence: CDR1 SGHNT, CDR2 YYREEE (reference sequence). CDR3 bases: TGTGCCAGCAGTTCTCCTCGGGGACAGGCGGACGGGGAGCTGTTTTTT. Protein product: CASSSPRGQADGELFF.

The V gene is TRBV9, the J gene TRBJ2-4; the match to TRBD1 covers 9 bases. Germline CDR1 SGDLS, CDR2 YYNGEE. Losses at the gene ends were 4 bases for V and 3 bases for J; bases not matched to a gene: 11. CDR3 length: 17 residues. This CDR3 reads CASSPRQGVSSKNIQYF. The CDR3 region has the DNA TGTGCCAGCAGCCCCAGACAGGGGGTCTCTAGCAAAAACATTCAGTACTTC.